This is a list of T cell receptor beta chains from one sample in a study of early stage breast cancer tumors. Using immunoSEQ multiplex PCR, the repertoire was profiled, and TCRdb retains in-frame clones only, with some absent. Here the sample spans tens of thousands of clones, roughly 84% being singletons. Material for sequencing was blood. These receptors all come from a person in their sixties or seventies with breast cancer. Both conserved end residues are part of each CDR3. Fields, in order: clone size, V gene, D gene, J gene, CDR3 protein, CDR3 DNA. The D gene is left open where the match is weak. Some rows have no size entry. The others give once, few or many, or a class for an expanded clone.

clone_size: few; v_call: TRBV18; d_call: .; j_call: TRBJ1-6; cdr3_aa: CASSPDSYNSPLHF; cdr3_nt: TGTGCCAGCTCACCGGACAGCTATAATTCACCCCTCCACTTT
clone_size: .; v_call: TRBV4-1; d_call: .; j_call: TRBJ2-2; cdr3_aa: CASSQGKRELFF; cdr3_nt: TGCGCCAGCAGCCAAGGGAAGAGGGAGCTGTTTTTT
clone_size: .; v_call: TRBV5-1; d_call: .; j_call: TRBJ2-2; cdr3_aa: CASSPVGRSNTGELFF; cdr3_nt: TGCGCCAGCAGCCCGGTCGGACGGTCGAACACCGGGGAGCTGTTTTTT
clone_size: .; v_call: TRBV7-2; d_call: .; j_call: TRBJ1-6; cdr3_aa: CASSSDRWSLNSPLHF; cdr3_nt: TGTGCCAGCAGCTCAGACCGATGGAGCTTAAATTCACCCCTCCACTTT
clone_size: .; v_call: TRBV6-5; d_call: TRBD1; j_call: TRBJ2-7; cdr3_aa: CASTRTGVGYEQYF; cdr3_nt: TGTGCCAGCACTCGGACAGGGGTAGGATACGAGCAGTACTTC
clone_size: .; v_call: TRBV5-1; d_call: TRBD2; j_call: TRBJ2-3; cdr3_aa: CASSFRPRGASSDTQYF; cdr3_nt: TGCGCCAGCAGCTTCCGACCGCGGGGGGCATCATCAGATACGCAGTATTTT
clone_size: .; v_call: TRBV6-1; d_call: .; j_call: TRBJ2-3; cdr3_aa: CASSLREDTQYF; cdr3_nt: TGTGCCAGCAGTTTAAGGGAAGATACGCAGTATTTT
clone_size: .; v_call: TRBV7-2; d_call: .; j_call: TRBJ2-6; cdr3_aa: CASSGTPSGANVLTF; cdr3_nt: TGTGCCAGCAGTGGGACTCCCTCTGGGGCCAACGTCCTGACTTTC
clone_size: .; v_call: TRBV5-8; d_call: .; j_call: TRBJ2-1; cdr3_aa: CASSLGLSTNEQFF; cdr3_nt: TGTGCCAGCAGCTTGGGGTTATCCACCAATGAGCAGTTCTTC
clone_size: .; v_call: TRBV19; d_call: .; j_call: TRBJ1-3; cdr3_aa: CASQTGYGDNTIYF; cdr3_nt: TGTGCCAGCCAGACAGGTTACGGGGACAACACCATATATTTT
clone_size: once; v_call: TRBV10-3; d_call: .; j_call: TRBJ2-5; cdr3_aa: CAIGRESETQYF; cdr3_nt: TGTGCCATCGGCAGGGAGTCAGAGACCCAGTACTTC
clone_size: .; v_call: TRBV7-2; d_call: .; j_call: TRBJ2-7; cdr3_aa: CASSSGQGEQYF; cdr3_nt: TGTGCCAGCAGCTCCGGTCAGGGCGAGCAGTACTTC
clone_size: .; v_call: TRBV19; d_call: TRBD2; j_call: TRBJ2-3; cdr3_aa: CASRTSGTDTQYF; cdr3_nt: TGTGCCAGTAGGACTAGCGGGACAGATACGCAGTATTTT
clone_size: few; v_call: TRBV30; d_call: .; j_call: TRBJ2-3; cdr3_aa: CAWKGLAVTDTQYF; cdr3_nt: TGTGCCTGGAAGGGATTAGCGGTTACAGATACGCAGTATTTT
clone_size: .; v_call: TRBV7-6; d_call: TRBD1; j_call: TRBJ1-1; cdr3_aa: CASSLEARGGFTEAFF; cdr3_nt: TGTGCCAGCAGCTTAGAGGCGAGAGGGGGCTTCACTGAAGCTTTCTTT
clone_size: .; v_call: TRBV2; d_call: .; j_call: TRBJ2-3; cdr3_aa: CASKEGASTDTQYF; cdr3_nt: TGTGCCAGCAAGGAGGGGGCTAGCACAGATACGCAGTATTTT
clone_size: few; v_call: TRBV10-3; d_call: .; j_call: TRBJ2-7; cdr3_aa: CAISEMADEQYF; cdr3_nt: TGTGCCATCAGTGAAATGGCGGACGAGCAGTACTTC
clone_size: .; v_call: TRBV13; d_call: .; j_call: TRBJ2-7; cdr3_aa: CASSSPSTGGGGEQYF; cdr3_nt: TGTGCCAGCAGCTCGCCCTCCACCGGAGGGGGAGGGGAGCAGTACTTC
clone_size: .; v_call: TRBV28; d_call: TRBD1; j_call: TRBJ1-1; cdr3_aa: CASSLWVTGVTEAFF; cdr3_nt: TGTGCCAGCAGTTTATGGGTGACAGGGGTCACTGAAGCTTTCTTT
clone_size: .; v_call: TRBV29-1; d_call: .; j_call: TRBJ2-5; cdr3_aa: CSVEGKTYQETQYF; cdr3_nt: TGCAGCGTTGAAGGGAAGACGTATCAAGAGACCCAGTACTTC
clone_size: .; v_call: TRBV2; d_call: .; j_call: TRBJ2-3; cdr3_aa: CASSEQGWTDTQYF; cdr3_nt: TGTGCCAGCAGTGAACAGGGGTGGACAGATACGCAGTATTTT
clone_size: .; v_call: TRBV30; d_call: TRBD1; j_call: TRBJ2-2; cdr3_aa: CASGTGAGELFF; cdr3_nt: TGTGCCTCCGGGACAGGGGCCGGGGAGCTGTTTTTT
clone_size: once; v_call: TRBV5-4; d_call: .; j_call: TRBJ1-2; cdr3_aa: CASSGGRPQSYGYTF; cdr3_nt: TGTGCCAGCAGCGGAGGACGGCCTCAGTCCTATGGCTACACCTTC
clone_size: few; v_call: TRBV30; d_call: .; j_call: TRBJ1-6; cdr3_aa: CAWRGGPAGSPLHF; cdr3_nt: TGTGCCTGGAGGGGGGGACCGGCCGGGTCACCCCTCCACTTT
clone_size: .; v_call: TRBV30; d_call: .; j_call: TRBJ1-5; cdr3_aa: CAWSVGGQANQPQHF; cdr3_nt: TGTGCCTGGAGTGTTGGGGGGCAGGCCAATCAGCCCCAGCATTTT
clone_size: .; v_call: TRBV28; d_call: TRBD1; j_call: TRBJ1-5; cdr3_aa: CASRLYRGPNQPQHF; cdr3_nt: TGTGCCAGCCGCCTTTACAGGGGGCCCAATCAGCCCCAGCATTTT
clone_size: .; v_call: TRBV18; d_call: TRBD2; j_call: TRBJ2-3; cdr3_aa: CASSPPTGSGDTDTQYF; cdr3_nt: TGTGCCAGCTCACCACCTACTGGTAGCGGGGACACAGATACGCAGTATTTT
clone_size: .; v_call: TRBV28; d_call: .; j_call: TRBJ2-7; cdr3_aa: CASTSFSDFPNGYEQYF; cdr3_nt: TGTGCCAGCACCTCTTTCTCGGATTTTCCGAATGGCTACGAGCAGTACTTC
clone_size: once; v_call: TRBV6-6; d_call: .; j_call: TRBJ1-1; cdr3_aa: CASSYSLGVNTEAFF; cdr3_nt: TGTGCCAGCAGTTACTCATTAGGGGTGAACACTGAAGCTTTCTTT
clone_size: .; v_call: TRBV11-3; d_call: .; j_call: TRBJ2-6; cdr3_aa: CASSLWMANVLTF; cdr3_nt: TGTGCCAGCAGCTTGTGGATGGCCAACGTCCTGACTTTC
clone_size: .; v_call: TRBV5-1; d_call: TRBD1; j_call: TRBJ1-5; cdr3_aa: CASSLTGSKDQPQHF; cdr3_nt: TGCGCCAGCAGCCTGACAGGGTCGAAGGATCAGCCCCAGCATTTT
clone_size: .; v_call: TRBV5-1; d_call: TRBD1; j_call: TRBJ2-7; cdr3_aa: CASSSDRSPYEQYF; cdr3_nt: TGCGCCAGCAGCTCGGACAGGAGTCCCTACGAGCAGTACTTC
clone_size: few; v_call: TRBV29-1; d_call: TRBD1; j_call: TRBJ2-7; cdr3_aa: CSVGTGHEQYF; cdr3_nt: TGCAGCGTGGGGACAGGCCACGAGCAGTACTTC
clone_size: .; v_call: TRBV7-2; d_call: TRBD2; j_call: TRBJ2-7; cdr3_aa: CASSAPRSGSPYEQYF; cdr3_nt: TGTGCCAGCAGCGCCCCCCGTAGCGGGAGCCCCTACGAGCAGTACTTC
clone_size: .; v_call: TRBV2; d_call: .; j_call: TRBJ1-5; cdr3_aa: CASRPGVLGQPQHF; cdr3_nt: TGTGCCAGCAGGCCAGGGGTCCTTGGTCAGCCCCAGCATTTT
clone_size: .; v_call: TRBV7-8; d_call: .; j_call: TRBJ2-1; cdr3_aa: CASSISGYSKQFF; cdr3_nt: TGTGCCAGCAGCATTTCTGGGTATTCGAAGCAGTTCTTC
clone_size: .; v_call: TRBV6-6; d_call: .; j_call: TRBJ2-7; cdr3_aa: CASTQDGISYEQYF; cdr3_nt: TGTGCCAGCACCCAGGACGGGATCTCCTACGAGCAGTACTTC
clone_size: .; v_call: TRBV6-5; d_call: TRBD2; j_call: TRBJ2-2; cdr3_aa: CASRYLAGNTGELFF; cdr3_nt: TGTGCCAGCCGATACCTAGCGGGGAACACCGGGGAGCTGTTTTTT
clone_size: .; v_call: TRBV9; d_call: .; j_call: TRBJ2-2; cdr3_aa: CASSPGGGGTTGELFF; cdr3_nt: TGTGCCAGCAGCCCAGGAGGAGGGGGGACCACCGGGGAGCTGTTTTTT
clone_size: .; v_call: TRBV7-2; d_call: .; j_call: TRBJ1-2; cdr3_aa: CASSGIRGNYGYTF; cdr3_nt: TGTGCCAGCAGCGGCATCAGGGGAAACTATGGCTACACCTTC
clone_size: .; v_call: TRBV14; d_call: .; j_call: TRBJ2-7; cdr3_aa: CASSPIATGEQYF; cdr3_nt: TGTGCCAGCAGTCCTATAGCCACAGGCGAGCAGTACTTC
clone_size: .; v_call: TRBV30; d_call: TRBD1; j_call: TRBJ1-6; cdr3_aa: CAWSGQGDSPLHF; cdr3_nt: TGTGCCTGGAGTGGACAGGGCGATTCACCCCTCCACTTT
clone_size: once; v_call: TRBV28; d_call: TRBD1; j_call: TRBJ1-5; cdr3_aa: CASSFDRESQPQHF; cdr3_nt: TGTGCCAGCAGTTTCGACAGGGAAAGTCAGCCCCAGCATTTT
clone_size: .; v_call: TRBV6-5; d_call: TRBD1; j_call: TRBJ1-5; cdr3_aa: CASSLRTGGGNQPQHF; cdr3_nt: TGTGCCAGCAGTTTACGGACAGGAGGGGGAAATCAGCCCCAGCATTTT
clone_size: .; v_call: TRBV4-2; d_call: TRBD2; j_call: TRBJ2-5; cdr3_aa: CASSQDGGRAPEETQYF; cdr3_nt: TGTGCCAGCAGCCAAGACGGCGGGAGAGCCCCCGAGGAGACCCAGTACTTC
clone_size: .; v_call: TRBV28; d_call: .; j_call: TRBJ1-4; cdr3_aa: CASSRTANEKLFF; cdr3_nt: TGTGCCAGCAGTCGGACAGCTAATGAAAAACTGTTTTTT
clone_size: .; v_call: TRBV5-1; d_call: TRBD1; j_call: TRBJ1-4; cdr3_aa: CASSLGTGDEKLFF; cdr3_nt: TGCGCCAGCAGCCTCGGGACAGGTGATGAAAAACTGTTTTTT
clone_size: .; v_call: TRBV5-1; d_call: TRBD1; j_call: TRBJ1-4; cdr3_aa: CASSTTGPWWSEKLFF; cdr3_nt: TGCGCCAGCAGCACGACAGGGCCGTGGTGGTCCGAAAAACTGTTTTTT
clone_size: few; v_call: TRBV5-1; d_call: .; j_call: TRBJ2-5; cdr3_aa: CASSASTVPQETQYF; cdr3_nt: TGCGCCAGCAGCGCGTCGACAGTCCCCCAAGAGACCCAGTACTTC
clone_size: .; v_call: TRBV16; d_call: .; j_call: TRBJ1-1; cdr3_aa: CASAGAGTEAFF; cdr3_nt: TGTGCCAGTGCAGGGGCAGGTACTGAAGCTTTCTTT
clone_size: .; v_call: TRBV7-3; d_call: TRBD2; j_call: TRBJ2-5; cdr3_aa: CASSESGGAIVETQYF; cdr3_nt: TGTGCCAGCTCCGAAAGCGGGGGGGCCATTGTAGAGACCCAGTACTTC
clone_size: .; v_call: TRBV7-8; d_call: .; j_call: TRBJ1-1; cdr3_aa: CASSLVNTEAFF; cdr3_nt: TGTGCCAGCAGCTTAGTGAACACTGAAGCTTTCTTT
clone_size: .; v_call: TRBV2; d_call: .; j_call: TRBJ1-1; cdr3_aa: CASSKGLDTEAFF; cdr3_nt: TGTGCCAGCAGCAAGGGGCTGGACACTGAAGCTTTCTTT
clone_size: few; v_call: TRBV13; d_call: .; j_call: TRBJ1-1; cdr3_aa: CASSLVHAGAEAFF; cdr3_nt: TGTGCCAGCAGCTTAGTTCACGCGGGTGCTGAAGCTTTCTTT